This T cell receptor (beta chain) was identified during a study of shared T cell receptors in the human thymus. The CDR3 spans 15 residues. Germline V gives CDR1 SGHNT, CDR2 YYREEE (reference sequence). V gave up 5 bases and J gave up 8 bases; unmatched junction bases: 12. Profiled with immunoSEQ multiplex PCR; TCRdb holds only in-frame clones, not every one. The sample lists some 760,000 clones; over 75% were seen once. This sample was also put to use in a study of human thymus T cells. That investigation notes: Infants served as donors; they were healthy and Finnish and were having corrective surgery for congenital heart defects. Corrective cardiac operations yielded the resected thymus tissue. Thymic and blood repertoires showed apparently biased V and J gene usage. Related research has reported that thymic repertoires overlap highly among unrelated individuals.

The chain has TRBV5-4 and TRBJ1-1, with TRBD1 identical over 10 bases. Source material: thymocytes. This TCR was sampled from a girl under three years old with a congenital heart defect. CDR3 bases: TGTGCCAGCAGTCCTCGAAAGGGGACAGGGGTCGAAGCTTTCTTT. Residues: CASSPRKGTGVEAFF.